This T cell receptor (beta chain) stems from a study of T cell repertoires in cytomegalovirus infection. Study information: Recently described HLA-C-restricted plus well-studied HLA-B-restricted CMV epitopes were used. An indication of both CMV infection and matching HLA type came from public TCR beta signatures. Study results and limitations: HLA-C-restricted CMV clonotypes gave the most frequent clonotype in two of eight donors. Based on cumulative public TCR beta family frequency, carriers of CMV plus the relevant HLA were identified.

TCRdb independently ran MiXCR on the reads; one entry per CDR3 protein. Here the sample spans 800,000 to 950,000 distinct CDR3 sequences, approximately 30% being singletons. A word on this clonotype: What it binds is not known.

CDR3 length: 15 amino acids. Germline V CDR1 and CDR2: SEHNR, FQNEAQ (reference sequence). V dropped 0 bases and J dropped 4 bases, with 12 bases sitting between them. This rearrangement joins TRBV7-9 to TRBJ2-5; D ambiguous. The origin of this receptor is a human donor in good health (CMV status not recorded). Some clones in this sample may be carry-over from other donors' samples. The sequenced sample was cultured CD8+ T cells from PBMCs, obtained from culture after CMV antigen stimulation. The CDR3 DNA reads as TGTGCCAGCAGCTTAGCCCCGACTCGCTCAGAGACCCAGTACTTC. Its protein is CASSLAPTRSETQYF.